The 10 T cell receptor beta chains listed next were all sequenced from one sample in a study of CD8+ T cells in alopecia areata. RNA, once extracted, was reverse transcribed into cDNA for use as the sequencing template. The method was immunoSEQ multiplex PCR; TCRdb's version includes in-frame clones alone and lacks a portion of them. The sample consists of about 210,000 clones, under 70% of them appearing once. Documented treatment: oral pan-JAK inhibitor, 5-10 mg twice daily. Sequencing was performed on CD4+ T cells sorted from blood, taken at week 4, from a patient treated with tofacitinib. These receptors were taken from a human donor with alopecia areata.

V usage is TRBV30 and J usage is TRBJ1-6; D ambiguous. V lost 0 bases and J lost 4, with 4 bases in between. In germline, CDR1 is GTSNPN, CDR2 SVGIG (reference sequence). The length of the CDR3 is 13 residues. This chain's CDR3 is CAWSVWYNSPLHF. CDR3 nucleotides: TGTGCCTGGAGTGTATGGTATAATTCACCCCTCCACTTT.

To note about this clone: Additional DNA sequences in this sample encode the identical CDR3. DNA for the CDR3: TGCAGCGTTGGGGCAGGCAATCAGCCCCAGCATTTT. It yields the protein CSVGAGNQPQHF. The V gene is TRBV29-1, the J gene TRBJ1-5; D not resolved. V lost 4 bases to trimming and J lost 2 bases, with 6 bases between them. Germline V gene data show CDR1 as SQVTM and CDR2 as ANQGSEA. The CDR3 has 12 amino acids.

V usage is TRBV14 and J usage is TRBJ2-2; no firm D call. There are 13 residues in the CDR3. V lost 4 bases and J lost 7, with 10 bases in between. The germline V gene has CDR1 SGHDN and CDR2 FVKESK. The CDR3 region is CASSLVLGGELFF. The CDR3, as DNA: TGTGCCAGCAGCCTTGTATTAGGCGGGGAGCTGTTTTTT.

This clone occurred once. This sequence joins TRBV2 and TRBJ2-5; D is ambiguous. The CDR3 consists of 14 residues. Trimming took 7 bases from V and 2 from J, leaving 14 bases between them. Germline lookup yields CDR1 SNHLY and CDR2 FYNNEI. For the CDR3, the DNA is TGTGCCAGCACCTTTAACACAGTTCAAGAGACCCAGTACTTC. Its protein product is CASTFNTVQETQYF.

The chain couples TRBV2 to TRBJ2-7, with D unresolved. V was trimmed by 7 bases and J by 2 bases, leaving 9 bases between them. Germline CDR1 and CDR2: SNHLY and FYNNEI. The CDR3 length is 12 residues. The chain's CDR3 is CASMMLAYEQYF. In nucleotides, the CDR3 is TGTGCCAGCATGATGCTAGCCTACGAGCAGTACTTC.

This clone was seen more than once but under ten times. The V call is TRBV19, the J call TRBJ2-1; D unresolved. CDR1 is LNHDA, CDR2 SQIVND, per germline (reference sequence). The ends were cut back, 5 bases at V and 0 bases at J, with 11 bases in the middle. The CDR3 is 15 residues long. The CDR3 sequence: CASSSTGGSYNEQFF. The DNA of the CDR3 is TGTGCCAGTAGTTCGACTGGCGGCTCCTACAATGAGCAGTTCTTC.

The chain has TRBV2 and TRBJ2-5, with D possibly TRBD2 on 6 matching bases. Between the trimmed V and J ends, which lost 3 bases and 3 bases, there was a span of 17 bases. The CDR3 contains 16 residues. CDR1 is SNHLY, CDR2 FYNNEI, per germline. The CDR3 region is CASSEGSARREETQYF. The CDR3 DNA reads as TGTGCCAGCAGTGAGGGTAGCGCAAGGAGGGAAGAGACCCAGTACTTC.

The V call is TRBV30, the J call TRBJ1-1; D might be TRBD1 (5 bases). The V gene lost 0 bases and the J gene lost 0 bases, with 11 bases spanning the gap. The germline V gene has CDR1 GTSNPN and CDR2 SVGIG (reference sequence). The CDR3 sequence is 15 residues long. CDR3 in amino acids: CAWSVGPRVNTEAFF. Here the CDR3 DNA reads TGTGCCTGGAGTGTGGGGCCCCGGGTGAACACTGAAGCTTTCTTT.

The CDR3 is CASSQEGTGTQETQYF. CDR3 bases: TGCGCCAGCAGCCAAGAGGGGACAGGGACCCAAGAGACCCAGTACTTC. The V gene is TRBV4-3, the J gene TRBJ2-5; TRBD1 aligns across 9 bases. The V and J ends lost 0 bases and 1 base, in that order; junction bases with no gene match: 3. The germline V gene has CDR1 LGHNA and CDR2 YSLEER. This CDR3 has 16 amino acids.

The chain links TRBV30 to TRBJ1-1; 9 bases line up with TRBD1. Germline V lookup: CDR1 GTSNPN, CDR2 SVGIG (reference sequence). This CDR3 has 12 amino acids. The trim removed 8 bases at V and 3 bases at J, leaving 4 bases unmatched. CDR3 DNA: TGTGCCGGGGACAGGGCGGACACTGAAGCTTTCTTT. Translating it yields CAGDRADTEAFF.